These T cell receptor beta chains were read from a single sample in a study of cytomegalovirus exposure and HLA in healthy donors. TCRdb keeps only in-frame clones here, not all; method: immunoSEQ multiplex PCR. The sample has roughly 280,000 clones; roughly two thirds are singletons. Material for sequencing was PBMCs. All receptors derive from a female donor in good health and CMV-seronegative. The CDR3 runs from the conserved cysteine through the conserved F or W. Fields, in order: V gene, D gene, CDR3 length, clone size, J gene, CDR3 DNA, CDR3 protein. D genes are given only for firm matches. Size is stated for part of the rows, as once, few or many counts, or as a class when the clone is expanded.

TRBV5-4	-	17	-	TRBJ1-5	TGTGCCAGCAGCCTAAAACTGGACAGCTATGACAATCAGCCCCAGCATTTT	CASSLKLDSYDNQPQHF
TRBV28	TRBD2	17	-	TRBJ2-7	TGTGCCAGTGGATGGGAGACTAGCGGGAGTAGGGGTTACGAGCAGTACTTC	CASGWETSGSRGYEQYF
TRBV30	-	11	-	TRBJ1-4	TGTGCCTGGAGCGCTAATGAAAAACTGTTTTTT	CAWSANEKLFF
TRBV29-1	TRBD2	14	-	TRBJ2-7	TGCAGCGTTAGGACTAGCCGCAGCTCCTACGAGCAGTACTTC	CSVRTSRSSYEQYF
TRBV29-1	TRBD1	17	-	TRBJ2-5	TGCAGCGTTTCTTTGCAGGGGGCCCTGGCCTACCAAGAGACCCAGTACTTC	CSVSLQGALAYQETQYF
TRBV28	-	18	-	TRBJ1-4	TGTGCCAGCAGTTCTTGGACAGTTTATAGTCCAACTAATGAAAAACTGTTTTTT	CASSSWTVYSPTNEKLFF
TRBV7-6	TRBD2	19	few	TRBJ2-1	TGTGCCAGCAGCGGGACGGGACTAGCGGGAGGGCCTGGCTACAATGAGCAGTTCTTC	CASSGTGLAGGPGYNEQFF
TRBV9	TRBD2	15	-	TRBJ2-1	TGTGCCAGCAGCACCCAGACTAGCGCCGGCAATGAGCAGTTCTTC	CASSTQTSAGNEQFF
TRBV7-2	-	14	-	TRBJ1-1	TGTGCCAGCAGCTTAGACAGGGCGTACACTGAAGCTTTCTTT	CASSLDRAYTEAFF
TRBV11-2	TRBD1	14	-	TRBJ1-1	TGTGCCAGCAGCTTCGGACAGGGAGGCACTGAAGCTTTCTTT	CASSFGQGGTEAFF
TRBV6-1	-	14	few	TRBJ1-5	TGTGCCAGCCTCCCGCGGGGGCAGAATCAGCCCCAGCATTTT	CASLPRGQNQPQHF
TRBV7-8	TRBD2	14	-	TRBJ2-7	TGTGCCAGCAGCTTAGCGGGAGGGCCCTTCGAGCAGTACTTC	CASSLAGGPFEQYF
TRBV5-6	TRBD1	14	-	TRBJ2-3	TGTGCCAGCAGTTACAGGGGAACGACAGATACGCAGTATTTT	CASSYRGTTDTQYF
TRBV6-5	TRBD2	15	-	TRBJ2-5	TGTGCCAGCAGCTGGACTAGCGGGAACCAAGAGACCCAGTACTTC	CASSWTSGNQETQYF
TRBV28	-	14	-	TRBJ1-2	TGTGCCAGCAGTTGGGGCAGGGTTAACTATGGCTACACCTTC	CASSWGRVNYGYTF
TRBV6-1	TRBD1	14	-	TRBJ1-1	TGTGCCAGCAGTGAACAGGGGGCGGGCACTGAAGCTTTCTTT	CASSEQGAGTEAFF
TRBV7-9	TRBD1	16	-	TRBJ1-1	TGTGCCAGCAGCCCGTTGCCGGGACAGGGGAACACTGAAGCTTTCTTT	CASSPLPGQGNTEAFF
TRBV7-9	TRBD2	15	-	TRBJ2-3	TGTGCCAGCAGCCTATTAGCGGGAGACTTAGATACGCAGTATTTT	CASSLLAGDLDTQYF
TRBV10-1	-	13	-	TRBJ2-7	TGCGCCAGCAGTGAGGGGTTCGGGGACGAGCAGTACTTC	CASSEGFGDEQYF
TRBV27	TRBD2	17	-	TRBJ2-7	TGTGCCAGCAGTTTGTACTCAGCGGGAAGGTCCCCCTACGAGCAGTACTTC	CASSLYSAGRSPYEQYF
TRBV7-2	-	16	-	TRBJ2-1	TGTGCCAGCAGCTTAGGGGCGGGTGCGTGGTACAATGAGCAGTTCTTC	CASSLGAGAWYNEQFF
TRBV5-1	-	13	-	TRBJ2-7	TGCGCCAGCAGCGGGCCCGCGGGGTACGAGCAGTACTTC	CASSGPAGYEQYF
TRBV18	-	14	few	TRBJ1-1	TGTGCCAGCTCATCCCCTTTCCAGGTTTGGGAAGCTTTCTTT	CASSSPFQVWEAFF
TRBV5-8	TRBD2	16	-	TRBJ2-5	TGTGCCAGCAGCTTGGTGCTAGCGGGAGGGTTGGAGACCCAGTACTTC	CASSLVLAGGLETQYF
TRBV18	-	11	-	TRBJ2-5	TGTGCCAGCTCACCTTCGGAGACCCAGTACTTC	CASSPSETQYF
TRBV29-1	-	13	-	TRBJ2-3	TGCAGCGTTGGACAGGCGGCCACAGATACGCAGTATTTT	CSVGQAATDTQYF
TRBV29-1	TRBD2	18	few	TRBJ2-7	TGCAGCGTTGGCCGCTCGGAGAATACTGGGACTAGGCCCTACGAGCAGTACTTC	CSVGRSENTGTRPYEQYF
TRBV5-3	-	16	-	TRBJ2-3	TGTGCCATCACTAGGCCTCCCCAGATCGACACAGATACGCAGTATTTT	CAITRPPQIDTDTQYF
TRBV12-5	-	15	-	TRBJ2-1	TGTGCTAGTGCTCCTACTACCTCCCTCCTTAATGAGCAGTTCTTC	CASAPTTSLLNEQFF
TRBV5-1	TRBD2	14	-	TRBJ2-7	TGCGCCAGCAGCTTGAGCGGGATGGATTACGAGCAGTACTTC	CASSLSGMDYEQYF
TRBV7-8	-	17	-	TRBJ1-2	TGTGCCAGCACTACAAGACCCGGGACACCCTTTAACTATGGCTACACCTTC	CASTTRPGTPFNYGYTF
TRBV7-3	-	16	-	TRBJ2-1	TGTGCCAGCAGCGCAACGGCTAGTTTCTCCTACAATGAGCAGTTCTTC	CASSATASFSYNEQFF
TRBV11-3	-	15	few	TRBJ2-1	TGTGCCAGCAGCCCCTACGGGAGCTCCTACAATGAGCAGTTCTTC	CASSPYGSSYNEQFF
TRBV7-9	-	16	-	TRBJ2-6	TGTGCCAGCAGCCATATTAGGGGCTCTGGGGCCAACGTCCTGACTTTC	CASSHIRGSGANVLTF
TRBV7-8	TRBD1	17	-	TRBJ2-2	TGTGCCAGCAGCCTGGGGACAGGGCGCAGGTCGGCCGGGGAGCTGTTTTTT	CASSLGTGRRSAGELFF